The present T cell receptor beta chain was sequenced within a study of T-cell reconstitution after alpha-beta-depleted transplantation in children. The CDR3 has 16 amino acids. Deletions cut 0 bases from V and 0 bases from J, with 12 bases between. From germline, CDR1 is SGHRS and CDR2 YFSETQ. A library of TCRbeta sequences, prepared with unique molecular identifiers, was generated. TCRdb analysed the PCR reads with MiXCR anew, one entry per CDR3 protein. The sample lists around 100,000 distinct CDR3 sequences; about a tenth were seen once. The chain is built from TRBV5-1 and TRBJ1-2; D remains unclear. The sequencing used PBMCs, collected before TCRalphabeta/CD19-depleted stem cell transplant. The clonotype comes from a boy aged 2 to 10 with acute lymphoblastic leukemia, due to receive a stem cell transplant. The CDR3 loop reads CASSLALTPTNYGYTF. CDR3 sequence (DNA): TGCGCCAGCAGCTTGGCCTTGACACCTACTAACTATGGCTACACCTTC.